This passage covers 8 T cell receptor beta chains from one sample sequenced in a study of PD-L1 blockade in urothelial cancer. Profiled with immunoSEQ multiplex PCR; TCRdb holds only in-frame clones, not every one. The repertoire includes about 82,000 clones, around 90% of them detected once, and 4.5% to 7% sits in the top ten. The sample consisted of PBMCs, taken around atezolizumab (anti-PD-L1) treatment. The receptor source for this set is a woman aged 70-85 years with urothelial cancer.

This chain connects TRBV6-1 to TRBJ2-1; a possible D gene is TRBD1 (5 bases). The CDR3 covers 13 residues. Trimming took off 1 base at V and 12 bases at J, with 13 bases between the two ends. From germline, CDR1 is MNHNS and CDR2 SASEGT. CDR3 DNA: TGTGCCAGCAGTGAAGGGGGTCAGGGAATGCAGTTCTTC. It is translated as CASSEGGQGMQFF.

The rearrangement uses TRBV5-1 and TRBJ1-3; 7 nucleotides align to TRBD1. This CDR3 contains 17 residues. Per the germline V gene, CDR1 is SGHRS and CDR2 is YFSETQ. The J segment lost 0 bases and the V segment lost 1 base, leaving 7 bases of the junction unmatched. The CDR3 nucleotides read TGCGCCAGCAGCTTGACACAGGGGACGAGCTCTGGAAACACCATATATTTT. Its translation is CASSLTQGTSSGNTIYF.

The chain links TRBV27 to TRBJ2-7, with no clear D. Germline V gene data show CDR1 as MNHEY and CDR2 as SMNVEV (reference sequence). This CDR3 contains 13 residues. The V end lost 0 bases, the J end lost 3 bases, and 6 bases lay between the germline ends. In DNA, the CDR3 is TGTGCCAGCAGTTTATCTTCAGACTACGAGCAGTACTTC. Protein product: CASSLSSDYEQYF.

The chain is built from TRBV7-9 and TRBJ1-1; the D gene is possibly TRBD1 (6 bases). The V gene's germline CDR1 is SEHNR and CDR2 FQNEAQ (reference sequence). Trimming left V 5 bases short and J 1 base short, with 17 bases between. This CDR3 spans 16 amino acids. CDR3 residues: CASSPRGGSRNTEAFF. The CDR3 nucleotides read TGTGCCAGCAGCCCCCGAGGGGGTAGTCGGAACACTGAAGCTTTCTTT.

The chain couples TRBV19 to TRBJ2-1, with 9 nucleotides matching TRBD1. The CDR3 runs to 15 residues. The V gene's germline CDR1 is LNHDA and CDR2 SQIVND (reference sequence). Unmatched junction bases numbered 7, after V lost 6 bases and J lost 4 bases. For the CDR3, the DNA is TGTGCCAGTAGCAGAGGACAGGGGATTTACAATGAGCAGTTCTTC. As protein: CASSRGQGIYNEQFF.

The V gene is TRBV10-2, the J gene TRBJ2-5; TRBD2 matches 9 bases. With 9 bases clipped from V and 5 bases from J, the junction kept 4 bases outside the gene matches. This CDR3 has 12 residues. Germline V CDR1 and CDR2: WSHSY, SAAADI. The CDR3 loop reads CASSGSNETQYF. The CDR3 DNA reads TGCGCCAGTAGCGGGAGCAATGAGACCCAGTACTTC.

The rearrangement joins TRBV6-5 to TRBJ2-5; 7 bases map to TRBD2. Germline lookup yields CDR1 MNHEY and CDR2 SVGAGI. J was trimmed by 5 bases and V by 4 bases; bases with no gene match: 10. The CDR3 totals 15 residues. The CDR3 coding sequence is TGTGCCAGCAGTTTCGTGGGGGGGGTCGGGGAGACCCAGTACTTC. As protein: CASSFVGGVGETQYF.

This sequence joins TRBV19 and TRBJ1-5; tentatively, D is TRBD1 (5 bases). V lost 11 bases, J lost 3 bases, and 17 bases lay in between. The CDR3 covers 14 residues. CDR1 and CDR2 from the germline V gene are LNHDA and SQIVND (reference sequence). CDR3 residues: CAGGPGGVNQPQHF. In nucleotides, the CDR3 is TGTGCCGGAGGCCCGGGGGGGGTCAATCAGCCCCAGCATTTT.